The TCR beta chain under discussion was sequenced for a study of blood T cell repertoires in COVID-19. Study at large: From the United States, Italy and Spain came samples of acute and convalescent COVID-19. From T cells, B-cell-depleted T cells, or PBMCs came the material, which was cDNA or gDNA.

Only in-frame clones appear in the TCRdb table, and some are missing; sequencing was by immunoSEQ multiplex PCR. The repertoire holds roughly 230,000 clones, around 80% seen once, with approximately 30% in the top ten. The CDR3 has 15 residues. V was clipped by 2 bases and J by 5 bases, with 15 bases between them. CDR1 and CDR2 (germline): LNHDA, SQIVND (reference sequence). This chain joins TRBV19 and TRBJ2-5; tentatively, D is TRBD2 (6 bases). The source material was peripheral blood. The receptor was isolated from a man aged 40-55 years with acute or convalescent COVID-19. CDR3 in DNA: TGTGCCAGTAGTATAAGCGGCGGGATGAGGGAGACCCAGTACTTC. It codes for CASSISGGMRETQYF.